This T cell receptor beta chain was found in a study of T cells in Graves' hyperthyroidism and ophthalmopathy (dated by TCRdb to 2018 to 2020). With regard to the full study: Peripheral blood was collected at initial diagnosis, before any treatment. An independent validation cohort of 18 to 20 hyperthyroidism patients and approximately 15 patients who later progressed to ophthalmopathy tested prospective prediction of ophthalmopathy. In several Graves' hyperthyroidism patients, the study also compared T-cell repertoires from thyroid tissue with T-cell repertoires from blood. To identify distinguishing TCR V-J signatures, a discovery cohort of 95 to 100 patients was used, comprising 43 with Graves' ophthalmopathy and some 57 with stable Graves' hyperthyroidism. Once sampling was done, hyperthyroidism patients were given methimazole at a starting dose of 30 mg daily, whereas ophthalmopathy patients were given high-dose intravenous methylprednisolone. The 80 to 100 discovery patients were randomly divided into training and test sets at a 7:3 ratio. The paper describes TCR Vbeta CDR3 sequencing of 135 peripheral blood samples, made up of 40 to 45 ophthalmopathy patients, more than 70 hyperthyroidism patients and about 17 progressor patients. Broader findings and caveats from the paper: A model built on a 13 V-J signature distinguished ophthalmopathy from stable hyperthyroidism, reaching roughly 88% sensitivity and around 81% specificity in cross-validation and 80%/75% in testing. In validation, the model predicted progression to ophthalmopathy with about 71% sensitivity and about 72% specificity, a median of roughly seven months before onset. No statistical method was used to fix the sample size in advance, and group allocation was not hidden from the investigators. Most expanded thyroid clonotypes (frequency above 0.001) were also detected in blood, suggesting blood repertoires may reflect thyroid immune responses.

Amplification of TCR beta CDR3 regions was carried out from RNA transcripts. For the first round of RT-PCR on the TCR CDR3, the HTBI primer set was used together with the Qiagen OneStep RT-PCR kit. The libraries were constructed in a second round of multiplex PCR and then size-selected and purified. Paired-end sequencing of the libraries was performed with 100 bp reads on an Illumina HiSeq2000. In the source study's methods: SOAPnuke was used to process the raw data, throwing out any read that contained adapters or uncalled bases, had a mean Phred below 15, or lacked an exact constant-primer or identifier match. High-quality paired reads were merged using COPE v1.2.5, and each unique nucleotide sequence was defined as a clonotype. MiTCR v1.1 was used to align clonotypes to the IMGT TRBV, TRBD and TRBJ reference segments. The analysis included only V-J combinations with a frequency above 0.0001, which together covered 99% to 99.2% of the repertoires. A TCS score was defined as the ratio of F50 (clonal expansion) to E x V (chaos), with BLOSUM62-based TCRdist applied between CDR3 peptides within each V-J. Welch's t-statistics and random forest reduced fewer than 550 V-J features to 13, which were used in a naive Bayes classifier (R e1071). The public reads were run again by TCRdb, first through fastp at Q25 and then through MiXCR, and only productive beta chains were kept. For every CDR3 protein sequence, its rows merge into one entry that carries the most common genes and DNA. Clone size and V and J calls follow TCRdb, not the original study. Counted in this sample were 300,000 to 450,000 distinct CDR3 sequences; 14% of them appeared once. Of the sample, around 19% is held by the ten largest clones.

Ophthalmopathy patients had moderately to severely active disease, Clinical Activity Score of at least 3, NOSPECS grade of at least 4, and duration under 3 months. Patients with uncontrolled infections, other autoimmune diseases, pregnancy or lactation were excluded. Diagnoses relied on clinical symptoms, serum thyroxine and TRAb, thyroid ultrasound and orbital computed tomography. Ficoll-Paque density gradient centrifugation was used to isolate PBMCs from approximately 10 ml of fresh peripheral blood. Trizol reagent was used to extract total RNA, and RNA quality was then checked on an Agilent 2100 Bioanalyzer. This clonotype was detected many times. Its specific antigen is unknown. Per-base qualities were not stored, and no clone one base away is much larger. The CDR3 has 14 amino acids, counting the end cysteine and phenylalanine. The entry retains the CDR3 DNA only, 42 bases that are in frame from base 1. CDR1 and CDR2 (LGHDT, YNNKEL) derive from the germline V gene (reference sequence). At the junction V is shortened by 0 bases and J by 3 bases, with 8 bases in between.

This clonotype originated in a woman aged 30 to 39 with Graves' ophthalmopathy. The rearranged segments are TRBV3-1 and TRBJ1-2, with TRBD1 as a weak D call on 5 bases. Sequencing input: blood. The CDR3 reads CASSQDAGDYGYTF. The base sequence is TGTGCCAGCAGCCAAGACGCGGGGGACTATGGCTACACCTTC.